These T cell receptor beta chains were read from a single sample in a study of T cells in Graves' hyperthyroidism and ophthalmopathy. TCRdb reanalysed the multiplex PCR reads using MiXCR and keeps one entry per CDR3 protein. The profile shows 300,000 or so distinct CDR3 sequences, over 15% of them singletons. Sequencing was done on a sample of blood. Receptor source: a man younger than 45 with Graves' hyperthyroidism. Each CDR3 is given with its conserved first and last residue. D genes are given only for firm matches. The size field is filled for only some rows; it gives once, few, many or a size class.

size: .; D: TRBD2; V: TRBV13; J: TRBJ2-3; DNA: TGTGCCAGCAGCTTACGAGGCGGGAGGGCGGGCACAGATACGCAGTATTTT; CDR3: CASSLRGGRAGTDTQYF
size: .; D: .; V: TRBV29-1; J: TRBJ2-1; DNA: TGCAGCGTGCTAGGAAACAATGAGCAGTTCTTC; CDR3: CSVLGNNEQFF
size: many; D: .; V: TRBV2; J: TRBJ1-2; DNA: TGTGCCAGCAGTGACGTGGGCTATGGCTACACCTTC; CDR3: CASSDVGYGYTF
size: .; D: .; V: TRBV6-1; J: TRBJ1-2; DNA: TGTGCCAGCAGCGGACGGGGCTATGGCTACACCTTC; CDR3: CASSGRGYGYTF
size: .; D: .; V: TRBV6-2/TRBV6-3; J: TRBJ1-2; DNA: TGTGCCAGCAGTTACTCGGCAGGGGACTATGGCTACACCTTC; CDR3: CASSYSAGDYGYTF
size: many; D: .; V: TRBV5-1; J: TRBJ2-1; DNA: TGCGCCAGCAGCCAAAGGGGAGGAAATGAGCAGTTCTTC; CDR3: CASSQRGGNEQFF
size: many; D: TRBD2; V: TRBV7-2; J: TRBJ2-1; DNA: TGTGCCAGCAGCTTAGACGGGAGGGCCCACAGTCCCCCGTTCTTC; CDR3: CASSLDGRAHSPPFF
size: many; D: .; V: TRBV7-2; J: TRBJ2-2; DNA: TGTGCCAGCAGCCCCGCACTAGGCGCCGGGGAGCTGTTTTTT; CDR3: CASSPALGAGELFF
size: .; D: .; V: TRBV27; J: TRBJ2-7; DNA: TGTGCCAGCGGACAGATGAACGAGCAGTACTTC; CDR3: CASGQMNEQYF
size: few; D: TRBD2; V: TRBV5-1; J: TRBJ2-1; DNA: TGCGCCAGCAGAAGGACTAGCGGGAGCGCTGAGCAGTTCTTC; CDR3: CASRRTSGSAEQFF
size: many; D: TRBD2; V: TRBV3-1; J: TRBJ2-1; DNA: TGTGCCAGCAGCCTAGAAGCGGGGGCGGAGCAGTTCTTC; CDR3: CASSLEAGAEQFF
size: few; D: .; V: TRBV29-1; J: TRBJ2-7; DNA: TGCAGCGTTGGAGAGGACTACGAGCAGTACTTC; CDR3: CSVGEDYEQYF
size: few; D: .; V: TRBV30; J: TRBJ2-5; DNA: TGTGCCTGGACCAGACAGTTAGTAGGAGAGACCCAGTACTTC; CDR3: CAWTRQLVGETQYF
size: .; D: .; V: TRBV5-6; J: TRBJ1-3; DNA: TGTGCCAGCAGCTTGGTTTCCAGCTCTGGAAACACCATATATTTT; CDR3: CASSLVSSSGNTIYF
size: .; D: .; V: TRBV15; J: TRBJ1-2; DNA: TGTGCCACCAGCCAAAACAGGGTTCATGGCTACACCTTC; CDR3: CATSQNRVHGYTF
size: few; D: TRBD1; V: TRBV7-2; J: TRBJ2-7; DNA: TGTGCCAGCAGTTCGGCCGGGACAGGGACCTACGAGCAGTACTTC; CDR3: CASSSAGTGTYEQYF
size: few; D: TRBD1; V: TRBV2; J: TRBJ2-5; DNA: TGTGCCAGCAGTGGGGACAGGGGGGGGACCCAGTACTTC; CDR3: CASSGDRGGTQYF
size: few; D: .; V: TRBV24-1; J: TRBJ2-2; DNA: TGTGCCACCAGGGGGACAACCAGCACCGGGGAGCTGTTTTTT; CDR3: CATRGTTSTGELFF
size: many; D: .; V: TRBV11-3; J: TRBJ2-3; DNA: TGTGCCAGCAGCTTCCCCATGCGATCGGGGGAATTCACAGATACGCAGTATTTT; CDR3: CASSFPMRSGEFTDTQYF
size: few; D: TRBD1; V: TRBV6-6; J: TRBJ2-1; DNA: TGTGCCAGCAGTTACGGGACAGACAATGAGCAGTTCTTC; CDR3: CASSYGTDNEQFF
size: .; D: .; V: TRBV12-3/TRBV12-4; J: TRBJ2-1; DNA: TGTGCCAGCGGCCCTCTCGTCTCAGTCCACAATGAGCAGTTCTTC; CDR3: CASGPLVSVHNEQFF
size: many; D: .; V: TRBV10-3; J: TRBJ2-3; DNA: TGTGCCATCAGTGAGGTTCAGAGCACAGATACGCAGTATTTT; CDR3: CAISEVQSTDTQYF
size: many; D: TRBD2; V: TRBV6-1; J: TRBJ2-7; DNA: TGTGCCAGCAGCCGACAGGCTAGCGGGGACTACGAGCAGTACTTC; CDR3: CASSRQASGDYEQYF
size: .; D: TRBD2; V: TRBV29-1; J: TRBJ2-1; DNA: TGCGGCGTTGGAGGACTAGCGGGAGTCTATCAAAATGAGCAGTTCTTC; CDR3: CGVGGLAGVYQNEQFF
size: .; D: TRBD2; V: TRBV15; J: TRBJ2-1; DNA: TGTGCCACCAGCCACCTGGCTACTAGCGGCTACAATGAGCAGTTCTTC; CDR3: CATSHLATSGYNEQFF
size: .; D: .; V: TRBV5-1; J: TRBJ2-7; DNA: TGCGCCAGCAGCTTGGCCTCCGGGATAACCTACGAGCAGTACTTC; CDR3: CASSLASGITYEQYF
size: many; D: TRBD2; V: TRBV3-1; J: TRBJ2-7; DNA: TGTGCCAGCAGCCAAGATGGGCTAGCGGGCTACGAGCAGTACTTC; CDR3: CASSQDGLAGYEQYF
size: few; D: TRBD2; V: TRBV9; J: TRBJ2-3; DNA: TGTGCCAGCAGCACCCGGGAGGCAGATACGCAGTATTTT; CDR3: CASSTREADTQYF
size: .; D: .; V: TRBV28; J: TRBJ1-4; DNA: TGTGCCAGCAGTCACGGGGCAGTCTCTAATGAAAAACTGTTTTTT; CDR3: CASSHGAVSNEKLFF
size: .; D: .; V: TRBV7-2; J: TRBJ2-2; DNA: TGTGCCAGCAGCTTAGTGCTCGGGCCCGGGGAGCTGTTTTTT; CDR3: CASSLVLGPGELFF
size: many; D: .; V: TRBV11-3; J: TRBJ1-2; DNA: TGTGCCAGCAGCTTAGGGCAGCACTATGGCTACACCTTC; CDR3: CASSLGQHYGYTF
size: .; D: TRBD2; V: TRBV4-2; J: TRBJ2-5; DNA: TGTGCCAGCAGCCCAGCGGGAGCGGGTCGGGAGACCCAGTACTTC; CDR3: CASSPAGAGRETQYF
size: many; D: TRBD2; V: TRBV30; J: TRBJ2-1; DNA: TGTGCCTGGGGGGGTACTAGCGGGGGCAATGAGCAGTTCTTC; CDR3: CAWGGTSGGNEQFF
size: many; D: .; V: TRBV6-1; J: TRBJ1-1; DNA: TGTGCCAGCATCCATTCCGGCACCTCGAACACTGAAGCTTTCTTT; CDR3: CASIHSGTSNTEAFF
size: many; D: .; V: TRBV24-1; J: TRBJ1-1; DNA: TGTGCCACCAGTGATACTAGGACTAACACTGAAGCTTTCTTT; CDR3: CATSDTRTNTEAFF
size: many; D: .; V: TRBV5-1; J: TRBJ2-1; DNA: TGCGCCAGCAGCTTGGGGGGCAAAGGTGCCTACAATGAGCAGTTCTTC; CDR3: CASSLGGKGAYNEQFF
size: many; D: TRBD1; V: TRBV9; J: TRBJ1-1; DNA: TGTGCCAGCAGCACCTATCTGGGACAGGAAGCTTTCTTT; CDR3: CASSTYLGQEAFF
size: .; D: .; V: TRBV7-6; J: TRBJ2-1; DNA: TGTGCCAGCAGCTTAACGGCCCGTAACAATGAGCAGTTCTTC; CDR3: CASSLTARNNEQFF
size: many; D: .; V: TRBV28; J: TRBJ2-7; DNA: TGTGCCAGCAGTTTTCTGGGGGCTCCTCTCTACGAGCAGTACTTC; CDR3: CASSFLGAPLYEQYF
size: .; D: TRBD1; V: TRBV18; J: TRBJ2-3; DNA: TGTGCCAGCTCACCAACGGGGACAGAGTCCACAGATACGCAGTATTTT; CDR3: CASSPTGTESTDTQYF
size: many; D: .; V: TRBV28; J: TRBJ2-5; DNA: TGTGCCAGCAGTCGGAGACTAGAGACCCAGTACTTC; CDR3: CASSRRLETQYF
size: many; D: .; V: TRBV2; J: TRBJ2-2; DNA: TGTGCCAGCAGTGACCATCTAGTCGGGGAGCTGTTTTTT; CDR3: CASSDHLVGELFF